This TCR beta chain was recovered during a study of shared clonotypes between healthy human individuals. Study as a whole: Each donor had three CD4 naive, three CD4 memory, two CD8 naive and one CD8 memory plate.

The CDR3 length is 13 residues. The germline V gene has CDR1 LNHDA and CDR2 SQIVND (reference sequence). Trimming removed 3 bases from V and 3 bases from J, with 8 bases in between. Assay execution proceeded at the deep level. The data were produced by immunoSEQ multiplex PCR, yet TCRdb's version contains in-frame clones alone and is incomplete. The sample lists over a million clones; 95% to 97% were seen once. A note on this clone: This sample includes further DNA sequences coding for the same CDR3.

The sample comprised naive CD4+ T cells sorted from blood. Described subset: CD45RA+ positively selected. The clonotype was recovered from a man younger than 40 in good health. The V gene is TRBV19, the J gene TRBJ1-1; D remains ambiguous. This CDR3 reads CASSISRDTEAFF. For the CDR3, the DNA is TGTGCCAGTAGTATCTCGAGGGACACTGAAGCTTTCTTT.